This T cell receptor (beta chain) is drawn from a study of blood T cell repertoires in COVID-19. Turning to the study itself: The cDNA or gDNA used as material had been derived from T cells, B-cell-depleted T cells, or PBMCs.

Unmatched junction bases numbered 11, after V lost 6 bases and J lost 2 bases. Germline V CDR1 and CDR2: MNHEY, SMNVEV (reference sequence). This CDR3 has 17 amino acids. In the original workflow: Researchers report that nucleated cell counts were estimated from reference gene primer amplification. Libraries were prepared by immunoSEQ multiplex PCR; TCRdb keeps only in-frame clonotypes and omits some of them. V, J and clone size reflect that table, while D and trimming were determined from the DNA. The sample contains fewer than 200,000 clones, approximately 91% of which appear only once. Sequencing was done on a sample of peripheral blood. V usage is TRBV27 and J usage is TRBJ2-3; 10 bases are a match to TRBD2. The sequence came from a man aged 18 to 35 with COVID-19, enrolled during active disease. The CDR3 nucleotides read TGTGCCAGCAGCCTACCCCCAGCGGGAGGGCCCACAGATACGCAGTATTTT. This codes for CASSLPPAGGPTDTQYF.